One and the same sample provided the 23 T cell receptor beta chains below, sequenced in a study of identical twins. TCRdb re-called the 5' RACE reads with MiXCR, one entry per CDR3 protein. This sample has roughly 290,000 distinct CDR3 sequences; around 8.8% occur once, and the top ten carry over 2%. These data are also associated with another study on yellow fever vaccine responses in identical twins.

The sample comprised memory (CD45RO+) T cells sorted from blood. These receptors were collected from a woman aged 18-29 years in good health.

The sample holds many counts of this clonotype. The J gene is TRBJ1-6, the V gene TRBV12-3 or TRBV12-4; maybe TRBD1 (5 bases). CDR3 length equals 13 residues. Trimming stripped 6 bases from V and 10 bases from J, with 13 bases between. Here the CDR3 reads CASSRGSDSPLHF. Written as DNA, the CDR3 is TGTGCCAGCAGCCGGGGCTCGGACTCACCCCTCCACTTT.

V is TRBV7-6 and J is TRBJ2-5; 15 nucleotides align to TRBD2. V dropped 2 bases and J dropped 4; count of bases not matched to a gene: 2. From germline, CDR1 is SGHVS and CDR2 FNYEAQ. The CDR3 runs to 16 residues. The CDR3: CASSLPGLAGGETQYF. The CDR3, as DNA: TGTGCCAGCAGCTTACCGGGACTAGCGGGAGGAGAGACCCAGTACTTC.

This clonotype occurred a few times. This chain uses TRBV13 with TRBJ1-5; D unclear. The CDR3 covers 17 residues. CDR1 is PRHDT and CDR2 is FYEKMQ in the germline V gene (reference sequence). Trimming took off 0 bases at V and 0 bases at J, with 12 bases between the two ends. The CDR3 reads CASSLGRRSYSNQPQHF. Here the CDR3 DNA reads TGTGCCAGCAGCTTAGGGAGGCGAAGCTATAGCAATCAGCCCCAGCATTTT.

A few counts support this clonotype. The chain carries TRBV20-1 and TRBJ2-3; the D gene is possibly TRBD2 (6 bases). CDR3 length: 13 amino acids. CDR1 DFQATT and CDR2 SNEGSKA come from the germline V gene (reference sequence). Trimming removed 5 bases from V and 1 base from J, with 10 bases in between. The CDR3, as DNA: TGCAGTGCTCCCCCGGGGGGCACAGATACGCAGTATTTT. It translates to CSAPPGGTDTQYF.

This clonotype was detected many times. V gene TRBV12-3 or TRBV12-4 combines with J gene TRBJ2-1; the match to TRBD2 covers 14 bases. Germline trimming cut 7 bases from V and 7 bases from J; bases unmatched to any gene: 6. The CDR3 covers 15 residues. DNA of the CDR3: TGTGCCAGCATTAGAGGGACTAGCGGGAGAAATGAGCAGTTCTTC. This translates into CASIRGTSGRNEQFF.

This chain connects TRBV5-1 to TRBJ1-2; perhaps TRBD1 as D (5 bases). Deletions cut 2 bases from V and 5 bases from J, with 16 bases between. The CDR3 has 15 amino acids. Germline lookup yields CDR1 SGHRS and CDR2 YFSETQ. In DNA, the CDR3 is TGCGCCAGCAGCTTCGGCGGGACCGCCGGTTATGGCTACACCTTC. Translating it yields CASSFGGTAGYGYTF.

The gene calls are TRBV6-5 and TRBJ1-2; perhaps TRBD1 as D (6 bases). Germline values: CDR1 MNHEY, CDR2 SVGAGI. The CDR3 length is 15 residues. V shed 2 bases and J shed 8 bases, with 18 bases lying between them. This chain's CDR3 is CASSYDSGNQGGYTF. The CDR3 nucleotides are TGTGCCAGCAGTTACGACTCCGGTAACCAGGGGGGCTACACCTTC.

The sample holds a few counts of this clonotype. The chain is built from TRBV27 and TRBJ2-3; TRBD1 agrees at 8 bases. Per the germline V gene, CDR1 is MNHEY and CDR2 is SMNVEV (reference sequence). The CDR3 runs 15 residues. V lost 0 bases to trimming and J lost 3 bases; unmatched junction nucleotides: 2. CDR3 protein: CASSLSTGGTDTQYF. The CDR3 DNA sequence: TGTGCCAGCAGTTTATCCACAGGGGGGACAGATACGCAGTATTTT.

This chain connects TRBV3-1 to TRBJ2-5; 8 nucleotides align to TRBD2. There are 14 residues in the CDR3. Trimming at V came to 0 bases and at J to 5 bases, leaving 2 bases not matched to a gene. Germline CDR1 and CDR2: LGHDT and YNNKEL (reference sequence). CDR3 region: CASSQEASGETQYF. CDR3 DNA: TGTGCCAGCAGCCAAGAGGCTAGCGGGGAGACCCAGTACTTC.

Many counts were recorded for this clonotype. The chain employs TRBV5-5 and TRBJ2-2; possibly TRBD2 for D (5 bases). V was clipped by 1 base and J by 1 base, with 8 bases between them. Germline lookup yields CDR1 SGHKS and CDR2 YYEKEE (reference sequence). The CDR3 runs 15 residues. The CDR3 region is CASSLKGGNTGELFF. The CDR3 DNA follows: TGTGCCAGCAGCTTGAAAGGAGGGAACACCGGGGAGCTGTTTTTT.

This clonotype was counted a few times. The V call is TRBV11-3, the J call TRBJ2-7, with 12 bases that match TRBD2. The CDR3 loop spans 16 amino acids. Trimming took 6 bases from V and 3 from J; bases not matched to a gene: 9. In germline, CDR1 is SGHNT, CDR2 YENEEA. The CDR3 sequence: CASSPGASGRVYEQYF. The DNA of the CDR3 is TGTGCCAGCAGTCCTGGGGCTAGCGGGAGGGTCTACGAGCAGTACTTC.

This clonotype was counted many times. The chain carries TRBV29-1 and TRBJ2-5; D gene ambiguous. Germline V CDR1 and CDR2: SQVTM, ANQGSEA. CDR3 length equals 12 residues. Trimming left V 7 bases short and J 5 bases short, with 14 bases between. The CDR3 DNA is TGCAGCGCCGGGTCACTTGGGGAGACCCAGTACTTC. Its protein product is CSAGSLGETQYF.

Many counts were recorded for this clonotype. The rearrangement joins TRBV5-1 to TRBJ1-1; possibly TRBD1 for D (6 bases). With 2 bases removed from V and 1 base from J, the gap between germline ends came to 9 bases. CDR1 and CDR2 from the germline V gene are SGHRS and YFSETQ. The CDR3 is 14 amino acids. This CDR3 is CASSLGQTNTEAFF. The CDR3, as DNA: TGCGCCAGCAGCTTAGGACAGACGAACACTGAAGCTTTCTTT. Supplemented by reference TRBV5-1 and TRBJ1-1, the full variable domain reads KAGVTQTPRYLIKTRGQQVTLSCSPISGHRSVSWYQQTPGQGLQFLFEYFSETQRNKGNFPGRFSGRQFSNSRSEMNVSTLELGDSALYLCASSLGQTNTEAFFGQGTRLTVV.

This clonotype appeared a few times. V is TRBV7-9 and J is TRBJ2-5; 8 bases agree with TRBD2. After removal of 5 bases from V and 5 bases from J, the junction contained 10 bases not matched to a gene. There are 15 residues in the CDR3. From germline, CDR1 is SEHNR and CDR2 FQNEAQ (reference sequence). The CDR3 loop reads CASSPLGTSGETQYF. In DNA, the CDR3 is TGTGCCAGCAGCCCCCTAGGAACTAGCGGTGAGACCCAGTACTTC.

The chain joins TRBV5-1 to TRBJ1-1; no clear D. With 1 base removed from V and 3 bases from J, the gap between germline ends came to 4 bases. The CDR3 is 12 residues long. Germline V gene lookup returns CDR1 SGHRS and CDR2 YFSETQ. This chain's CDR3 is CASSLTHTEAFF. Here the CDR3 DNA reads TGCGCCAGCAGCTTGACGCACACTGAAGCTTTCTTT. Full variable domain (outside the CDR3, taken from reference TRBV5-1 and TRBJ1-1): KAGVTQTPRYLIKTRGQQVTLSCSPISGHRSVSWYQQTPGQGLQFLFEYFSETQRNKGNFPGRFSGRQFSNSRSEMNVSTLELGDSALYLCASSLTHTEAFFGQGTRLTVV.

There are many counts of this clonotype. The V and J genes are TRBV10-1 and TRBJ2-1; 11 nucleotides match TRBD2. CDR1 is WNHNN, CDR2 SYGVQD, per germline (reference sequence). The CDR3 extends over 17 amino acids. The V gene end was trimmed by 0 bases and the J gene end by 8 bases; junction bases not matched to a gene: 9. CDR3 residues: CASSESPSGGTGYEQFF. The DNA of the CDR3 is TGCGCCAGCAGTGAGTCTCCTAGCGGGGGGACAGGATATGAGCAGTTCTTC.

This clonotype has more than one count but fewer than ten. The chain employs TRBV9 and TRBJ1-1; D might be TRBD1 (5 bases). The CDR3 contains 14 residues. The V and J ends lost 0 bases and 10 bases respectively, with 16 bases between them. CDR1 is SGDLS and CDR2 is YYNGEE in the germline V gene. The CDR3 is CASSVVKGAAAAFF. The DNA of the CDR3 is TGTGCCAGCAGCGTAGTGAAAGGGGCCGCGGCAGCTTTCTTT.

This clonotype has just a few counts. This chain links TRBV7-9 with TRBJ2-7; D gene uncertain. The CDR3 sequence is 13 residues long. Trimming pared 8 bases from V and 2 bases from J, leaving 13 bases between. The V gene's germline CDR1 is SEHNR and CDR2 FQNEAQ (reference sequence). CDR3 in amino acids: CASSPQGPYEQYF. CDR3 sequence (DNA): TGTGCCAGCTCCCCACAAGGCCCCTACGAGCAGTACTTC.

The rearrangement uses TRBV7-8 and TRBJ1-1; 8 bases fit TRBD1. This CDR3 is 18 amino acids long. From germline, CDR1 is SGHVS and CDR2 FQNEAQ. The V segment lost 5 bases and the J segment 1 base; nucleotides outside the gene matches: 15. Here the CDR3 reads CASSARRLLQGENTEAFF. In nucleotides, the CDR3 is TGTGCCAGCAGCGCTAGGCGACTTTTACAGGGGGAGAACACTGAAGCTTTCTTT.

V gene TRBV7-9 combines with J gene TRBJ2-1, with 9 bases that match TRBD2. The germline V gene encodes CDR1 SEHNR and CDR2 FQNEAQ (reference sequence). V was pared by 6 bases and J by 5 bases, with 14 bases of the junction left unmatched. The CDR3 covers 17 residues. CDR3 sequence reads: CASSQITLGGRDNEQFF. CDR3 sequence (DNA): TGTGCCAGCAGTCAAATAACCCTCGGCGGGAGGGACAATGAGCAGTTCTTC.

This clonotype was seen a few times. The chain couples TRBV5-5 to TRBJ1-5, with no clear D. V was clipped by 6 bases and J by 1 base, with 14 bases between them. The CDR3 is made up of 15 amino acids. Germline CDR1 SGHKS, CDR2 YYEKEE (reference sequence). CDR3 nucleotide sequence: TGTGCCAGCAAGGACTGGAGTGGGAGCAATCAGCCCCAGCATTTT. Translating it yields CASKDWSGSNQPQHF.

This clonotype was seen only a few times. This chain joins TRBV20-1 and TRBJ2-1; 12 nucleotides align to TRBD2. Trimming removed 5 bases from V and 4 bases from J; junction bases left unmatched: 6. The germline V gene encodes CDR1 DFQATT and CDR2 SNEGSKA (reference sequence). This CDR3 contains 15 residues. CDR3 nucleotide sequence: TGCAGTGCTCCCCGACTAGCGGGGGCTTACAATGAGCAGTTCTTC. Its protein product is CSAPRLAGAYNEQFF.

The V and J genes are TRBV2 and TRBJ1-4; weak D call: TRBD1 (5 bases). Germline CDR1 reads SNHLY; CDR2 reads FYNNEI. V was trimmed by 7 bases and J by 4 bases, leaving 16 bases between them. The CDR3 is 15 amino acids. CDR3 residues: CASTGSTANNEKLFF. The CDR3, as DNA: TGTGCCAGCACAGGATCGACAGCCAATAATGAAAAACTGTTTTTT.